This T cell receptor (beta chain) was sequenced in a study of blood T cell repertoires in COVID-19. At the level of the study: There were acute and convalescent COVID-19 samples, and they came from the United States, Italy and Spain. T cells, B-cell-depleted T cells, or PBMCs supplied cDNA or gDNA.

In the original workflow: Estimation of nucleated cell counts relied on the amplification of reference gene primers. The assay was immunoSEQ multiplex PCR, and TCRdb's table has in-frame clones only and misses some. The D gene and trimming were derived from the DNA, and the V and J assignments and clone size from that table. Counted here are under 200,000 clones, approximately 91% occurring once; the ten biggest clones make up approximately 2.2%. V gave up 4 bases and J gave up 6 bases, with 12 bases separating them. This CDR3 has 14 amino acids. Germline V gene sequence: CDR1 SGHDN, CDR2 FVKESK. Sequences were obtained from peripheral blood. The chain recombines TRBV14 with TRBJ2-2; tentatively, D is TRBD1 (6 bases). This sequence was found in a man aged 18 to 35 with acute or convalescent COVID-19. Here the CDR3 reads CASSPISGAGELFF. In DNA, the CDR3 is TGTGCCAGCAGCCCAATATCAGGGGCCGGGGAGCTGTTTTTT.